This T cell receptor (beta chain) was recovered during a study of OX40 agonist ivuxolimab in advanced cancers. Concerning this clone: Its antigen remains unidentified. The junction does not match germline at one end; this may be a read error. In the same sample, other DNA sequences code for this CDR3.

Germline-derived CDR1 and CDR2 are MNHEY and SMNVEV (reference sequence). CDR3 length: 14 amino acids. Points from the study as a whole: Among the lowest peripheral clonal expansion occurred in 0.1-3.0 mg/kg partial responders. At doses 0.1 to 3.0 mg/kg, CD4+ and CD8+ clones expanded.

Libraries were prepared by immunoSEQ multiplex PCR; TCRdb keeps only in-frame clonotypes and omits some of them. The table records tens of thousands of clones, about 93% of them present only once. This TCR came from an adult with an advanced solid tumor such as melanoma, head and neck, liver or kidney cancer. The sample in question was CD4+ or CD8+ T cells sorted from blood, obtained in a trial of the OX40 agonist ivuxolimab. The V call is TRBV27, the J call TRBJ2-7; D gene ambiguous. The CDR3 DNA sequence: TGTGCCAGCAGGGTCGGGCCCTTTGTCTACGAACAGTACTTC. Its protein product is CASRVGPFVYEQYF.